The source of this T cell receptor (beta chain) is a study of cytomegalovirus exposure and HLA in healthy donors (dated by TCRdb to 2017 to 2019). For the wider study: An earlier analysis of 587 of the donors reported approximately 300 Gb of sequence data and 95 million to 120 million unique TCR beta sequences obtained from roughly 180 million T cells. All discovery cohort repertoires had been generated on a single sequencing platform. An early release that covered several hundred HLA-typed donors contained approximately 290 gigabases of sequencing data and approximately 85 million unique TCR sequences. A separate validation cohort of about 110 different subjects was used in addition to the 666-subject first cohort. Donor age, sex, ethnicity and CMV serostatus were compiled alongside the repertoire data. Both class I and class II loci were covered by HLA typing, at four-digit resolution. The study was designed to test whether signatures of past pathogen exposure could be identified by cataloging public T cell receptors. To predict cytomegalovirus infection status, the study combined high-throughput TCR immunosequencing, statistical association of individual TCRs with disease status, and machine learning. A later genetic analysis used genome-wide SNP genotypes for about three fifths of the 666 donors, treating that subset as a discovery cohort. Of the roughly 410 genotyped donors, roughly 80% were placed in the genetic ancestry cluster associated with self-reported Caucasian donors. In the later analysis, no new phenotypic data were used to find candidate immune exposures; instead, reliance was placed on TCR beta sequences and their occurrence across donors. The number of donors typed differed by locus, with about 629-640 for A, B, C, DRB1 and DQB1, more than 500 for DQA1, approximately 570 for DPA1, and roughly 450 for DPB1. The study profiled the T cell repertoires of approximately 700 subjects by immunosequencing and related them to cytomegalovirus serostatus. Roughly five DR-DQ haplotypes were handled as single units for association and clustering because linkage in the cohort was strong. Among a few hundred genotyped donors of the cohort, an average of roughly 240,000 unique TCR beta nucleotide sequences were sequenced per donor, about a sixth of them non-productive. An earlier analysis of several hundred of the donors applied high-throughput TCR beta sequencing to assess whether each TCR beta V gene segment acted as functional or pseudogenic. A later analysis re-examined previously published TCR beta repertoires from over 500 donors and added high-resolution HLA genotyping to investigate patterns of TCR occurrence. Findings and caveats that apply to the study as a whole: In a later analysis, several top co-occurrence clusters were reported to appear linked to parvovirus B19, influenza, CMV and Epstein-Barr virus. The cohort was sequenced for TCR beta chains only, and without alpha or paired-chain data the features that could be detected were limited. According to a later genetic analysis, donors in an Asian-associated ancestry cluster had fewer N-insertions in productive TCRs than the approximately 690-donor mean. While some public TCRs were present in many individuals, most TCR sequences turned up only very rarely across donors. The study gave a list of more than 150 TCR beta chains associated with cytomegalovirus. In a later analysis, TCR association rates were found to vary across HLA loci, with the most associated TCRs seen for DRB1 alleles and the fewest for HLA-C alleles. A further reported finding was that TCR beta sequences accurately predicted the HLA-A and HLA-B alleles for most subjects in the first cohort. Because some donors lacked HLA typing at each locus, the association tests relied only on the typed subset. In vitro tests confirmed that a few of the cytomegalovirus-associated TCR beta chains recognize cytomegalovirus antigens. In a later analysis, HLA-associated TCR beta chains showed more clonal expansion and lower generation probabilities than non-associated chains that were equally common. The authors suggested that the approach could potentially be generalized to other disease states and immunological phenotypes. CMV serostatus was the only immune exposure information available for the cohort. Some IMGT-functional V segments, including TRBV6-2 and TRBV6-3, could not be told apart with the 87-base-pair reads, so those segments were excluded. Sequencing depth was assumed to be roughly uniform across donors in the presence/absence analyses, though that assumption may not hold. Because counts were too low, 15 to 20 rarely observed V segments, including chromosome 9 orphons, were excluded from the earlier analysis of several hundred of the donors. In an earlier analysis of about 600 of the donors, most TCR beta V segments appeared in productive rearrangements about 87% or about 30% of the time, broadly matching IMGT annotations. The sequencing pipeline was judged likely to have produced a cluster of highly shared sequence variants as a technical artifact. In both the original and validation cohorts, the classifier was reported to diagnose cytomegalovirus status with high specificity and sensitivity. In a later analysis, some 17,000 TCR beta sequences were associated with specific HLA alleles at a false discovery rate of 0.05. According to a later analysis, most CMV-associated TCR beta chains appeared to be HLA-restricted, and the HLA associations seemed to be driven largely by CMV exposure. Strong co-occurrence of HLA alleles, especially DR and DQ, made assigning TCR associations to individual alleles difficult. An association between a missense DCLRE1C variant and V-gene and J-gene trimming of TCR beta chains was found in a later genetic analysis and replicated in an independent cohort. Linkage disequilibrium might explain the correlated functional status among segregating V segments, but an unknown experimental factor could not be ruled out.

As for this clone: Its specific antigen is unknown. No per-base quality is available; no much larger clone lies one base away.

The CDR3 sequence holds 15 residues, the cysteine and phenylalanine included. Only CDR3 DNA remains: 45 bases, in frame from the first base. CDR1 LNHDA and CDR2 SQIVND are derived from the germline V gene (reference sequence). V ends up 5 bases short and J 6 bases short, with an unmatched junction base count of 8. The cohort comprised hundreds of healthy bone marrow donors. All cohort members were sampled while nominally healthy, although unrecorded immune exposures were likely present. The donor was CMV seronegative and belonged to the group of 352 seronegative cohort members. A peripheral blood sample was collected from each donor, and TCR beta sequencing was performed on peripheral blood mononuclear cells. Genomic DNA extraction from the blood cell samples was performed with the Qiagen DNeasy Blood Extraction Kit. Library method: the immunoSEQ multiplex PCR assay. For the multiplex PCR, a mixture combining 60 forward primers for TCR Vbeta segments and 13 reverse primers for TCR Jbeta segments was used. A multiplex PCR assay on genomic DNA amplified the CDR3 region of rearranged TCR beta genes. Amplified TCR beta libraries were sequenced as 87-base-pair reads on the Illumina HiSeq System. The study's own analysis went as follows. A later analysis tallied 70 million to 100 million unique TCR beta chains across the 610 or so repertoires, and approximately 12 million of those chains were shared by two or more donors. To remove PCR and sequencing errors, raw reads were error-corrected and collapsed into unique sequences using a nearest-neighbor algorithm that merged closely related sequences. V, D and J gene segments were assigned by aligning CDR3 sequences to IMGT reference sequences. For a sequence to be retained, a match of at least six nucleotides was required to both a V gene segment and a J gene segment. A rearrangement counted as productive if the CDR3 had no stop codons and remained in frame with V and J, and every other rearrangement counted as non-productive. Following IMGT convention, CDR3 was defined as the stretch from the second conserved V-encoded cysteine up to the conserved J-encoded phenylalanine. The earlier analysis of some 550 of the donors excluded any sequence lacking an unambiguous match to a single V gene segment. In an earlier analysis of approximately 500 of the donors, a V segment was called functional when productive rearrangements were above 56.7%, and segregating when the standard deviation between donors exceeded 5%. To diagnose cytomegalovirus status from the catalog of TCR beta chain sequences, a statistical classification framework was built. A later analysis assigned V and J genes by comparing TCR nucleotide sequences with IMGT/GENE-DB human TR gene sequences. Using the TCRdist pipeline, a later analysis assigned CDR3 sequences along with most-parsimonious VDJ recombination scenarios. In a later analysis, each TCR beta chain was defined by its CDR3 amino acid sequence together with its V-gene family, and reads without a unique V-gene family were excluded. As a way to deal with suspected cross-contamination and a sequencing artifact, a later analysis dropped roughly 620 nucleotide sequences that were highly shared and had low generation probability. In a later analysis, a clonal expansion index was calculated for each public chain from normalized within-repertoire ranks of inferred template counts. A later analysis computed generation probabilities with a VDJ recombination model fitted to out-of-frame rearrangements, and checked the results against IGoR. A later analysis scored TCR-TCR, TCR-HLA and TCR-CMV co-occurrence with hypergeometric tests, applying a repertoire-size bias correction to TCR pairs. To estimate false discovery rates, a later analysis permuted the HLA or CMV assignments 20 times. In a later analysis, co-occurring TCRs were grouped using DBSCAN, with TCRdist sequence similarity added in when clustering inside HLA-allele-positive subsets. For co-occurrence clustering, repertoires with fewer than 30,000 or more than 120,000 public chains were excluded, along with about five repertoires with anomalous nucleotide sharing. The immuneACCESS repertoire file appears here via TCRdb, limited to in-frame rearrangements. These files lack a portion of the clones; in checked studies, under half of the deficit traces to unresolved V genes, and the cause of the others is not known. That table is the source of V, J and clone size, and D and trimming were worked out from the DNA. The sample table contains some 200,000 clones; only one count was recorded for over 65% of them. The top ten clonotypes cover around 0.63% of the sample.

The TCR originated in a man in his late teens or twenties in good health and CMV-seronegative. What was sequenced was PBMCs. The receptor chain draws on TRBV19 and TRBJ1-2; a stretch of 11 junction bases matches TRBD1. The DNA reads as follows: TGTGCCAGTAGTTATCAAGGACAGGGGGCAGATGGCTACACCTTC. This gives the protein CASSYQGQGADGYTF.